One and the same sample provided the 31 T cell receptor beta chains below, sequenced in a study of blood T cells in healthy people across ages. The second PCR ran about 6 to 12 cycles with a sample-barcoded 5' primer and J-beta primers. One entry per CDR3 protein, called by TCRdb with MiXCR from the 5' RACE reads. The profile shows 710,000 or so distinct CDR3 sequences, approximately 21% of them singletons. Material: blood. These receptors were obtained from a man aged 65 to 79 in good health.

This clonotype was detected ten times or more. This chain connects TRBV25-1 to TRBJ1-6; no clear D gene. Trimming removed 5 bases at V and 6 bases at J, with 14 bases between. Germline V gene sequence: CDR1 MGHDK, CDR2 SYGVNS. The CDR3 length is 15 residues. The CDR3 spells CASSRPGGLNSPLHF. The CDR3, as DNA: TGTGCCAGCAGTCGTCCGGGTGGTCTTAATTCACCCCTCCACTTT.

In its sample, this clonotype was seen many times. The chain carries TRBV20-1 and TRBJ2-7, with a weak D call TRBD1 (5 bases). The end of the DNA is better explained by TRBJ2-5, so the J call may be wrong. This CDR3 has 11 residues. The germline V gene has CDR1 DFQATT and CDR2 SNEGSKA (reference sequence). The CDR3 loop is CSASSGETQYF. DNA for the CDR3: TGCAGTGCAAGCTCAGGGGAGACCCAGTACTTC.

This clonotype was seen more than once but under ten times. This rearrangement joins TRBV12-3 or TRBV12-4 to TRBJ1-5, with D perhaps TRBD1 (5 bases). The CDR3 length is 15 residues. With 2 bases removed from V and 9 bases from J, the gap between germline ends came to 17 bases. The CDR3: CASSLRRQGRSPQHF. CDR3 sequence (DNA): TGTGCCAGCAGTTTACGTCGGCAGGGCCGTTCGCCCCAGCATTTT.

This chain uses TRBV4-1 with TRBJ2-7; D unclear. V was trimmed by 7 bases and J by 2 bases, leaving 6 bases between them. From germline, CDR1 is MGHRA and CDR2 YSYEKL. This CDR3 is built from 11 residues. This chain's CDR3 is CASKDTYEQYV. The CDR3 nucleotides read TGCGCCAGCAAAGACACCTACGAGCAGTACGTC.

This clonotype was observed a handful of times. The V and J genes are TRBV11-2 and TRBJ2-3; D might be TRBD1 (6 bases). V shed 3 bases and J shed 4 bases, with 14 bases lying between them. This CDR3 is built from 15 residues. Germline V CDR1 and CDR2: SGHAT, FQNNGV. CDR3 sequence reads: CASSFGRGRADTQYF. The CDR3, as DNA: TGTGCCAGCAGCTTTGGCAGGGGCCGAGCAGATACGCAGTATTTT.

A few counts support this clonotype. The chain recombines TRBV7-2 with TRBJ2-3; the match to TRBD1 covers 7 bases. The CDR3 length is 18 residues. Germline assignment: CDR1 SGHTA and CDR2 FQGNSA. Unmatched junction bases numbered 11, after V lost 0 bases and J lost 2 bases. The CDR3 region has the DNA TGTGCCAGCAGCTTAGCGAACTACCGGACAGGAAACACAGATACGCAGTATTTT. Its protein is CASSLANYRTGNTDTQYF.

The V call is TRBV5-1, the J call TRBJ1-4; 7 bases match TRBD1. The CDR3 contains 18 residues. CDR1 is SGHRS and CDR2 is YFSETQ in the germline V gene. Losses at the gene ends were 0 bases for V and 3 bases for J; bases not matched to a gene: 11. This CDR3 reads CASSLVSVSDRANEKLFF. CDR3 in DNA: TGCGCCAGCAGCTTGGTCTCTGTTAGTGACAGGGCTAATGAAAAACTGTTTTTT.

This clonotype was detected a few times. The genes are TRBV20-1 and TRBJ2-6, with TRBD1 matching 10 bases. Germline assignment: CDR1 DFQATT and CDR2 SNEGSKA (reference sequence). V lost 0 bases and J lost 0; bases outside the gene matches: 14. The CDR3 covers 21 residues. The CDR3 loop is CSARDPARTGGYSSGANVLTF. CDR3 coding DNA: TGCAGTGCTAGAGACCCAGCTCGGACAGGGGGTTATTCCTCTGGGGCCAACGTCCTGACTTTC.

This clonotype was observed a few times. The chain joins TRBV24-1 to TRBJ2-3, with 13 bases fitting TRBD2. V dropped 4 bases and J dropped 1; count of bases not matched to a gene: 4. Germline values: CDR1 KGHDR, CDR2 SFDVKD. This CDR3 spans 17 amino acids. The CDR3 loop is CATSEPGTSGGTDTQYF. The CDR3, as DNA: TGTGCCACCAGTGAACCCGGGACTAGCGGGGGCACAGATACGCAGTATTTT.

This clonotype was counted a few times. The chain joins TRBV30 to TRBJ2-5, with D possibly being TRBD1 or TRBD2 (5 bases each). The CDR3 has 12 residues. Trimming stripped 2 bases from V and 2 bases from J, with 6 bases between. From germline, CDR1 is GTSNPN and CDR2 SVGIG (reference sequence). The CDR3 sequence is CAWSWGQETQYF. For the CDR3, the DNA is TGTGCCTGGAGTTGGGGGCAAGAGACCCAGTACTTC.

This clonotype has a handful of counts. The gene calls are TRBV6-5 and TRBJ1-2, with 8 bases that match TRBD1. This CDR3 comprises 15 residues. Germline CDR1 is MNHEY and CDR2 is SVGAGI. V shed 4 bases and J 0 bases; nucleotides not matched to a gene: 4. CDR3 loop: CASSSRQGTNYGYTF. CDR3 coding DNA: TGTGCCAGCAGTTCAAGACAGGGGACTAACTATGGCTACACCTTC.

The DNA of the CDR3 is TGTGCCAGCAGTTTAGAGGGTGGTGGGCAACCTGAAGCTTTCTTT. Translated, it gives CASSLEGGGQPEAFF. The chain carries TRBV12-3 or TRBV12-4 and TRBJ1-1; D gene uncertain. V was clipped by 1 base and J by 6 bases, with 15 bases between them. There are 15 residues in the CDR3.

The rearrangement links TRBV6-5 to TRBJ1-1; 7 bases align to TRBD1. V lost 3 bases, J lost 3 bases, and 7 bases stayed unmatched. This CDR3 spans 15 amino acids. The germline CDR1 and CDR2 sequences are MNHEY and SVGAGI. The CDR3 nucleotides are TGTGCCAGCAGTTATGGACAGGCGGGTGACACTGAAGCTTTCTTT. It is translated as CASSYGQAGDTEAFF.

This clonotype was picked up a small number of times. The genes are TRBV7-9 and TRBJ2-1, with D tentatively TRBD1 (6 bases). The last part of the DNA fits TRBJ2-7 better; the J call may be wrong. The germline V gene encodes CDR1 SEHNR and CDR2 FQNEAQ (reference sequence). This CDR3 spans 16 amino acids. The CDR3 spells CASSLASRQDRGEQYF. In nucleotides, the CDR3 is TGTGCCAGCAGCTTAGCCTCCCGACAGGACCGCGGCGAGCAGTACTTC.

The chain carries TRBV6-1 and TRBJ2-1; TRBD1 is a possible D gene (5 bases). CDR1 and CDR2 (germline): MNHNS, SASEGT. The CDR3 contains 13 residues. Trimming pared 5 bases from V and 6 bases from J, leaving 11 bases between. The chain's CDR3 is CASSPRGPNEQFF. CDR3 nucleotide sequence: TGTGCCAGCAGTCCAAGGGGTCCCAATGAGCAGTTCTTC.

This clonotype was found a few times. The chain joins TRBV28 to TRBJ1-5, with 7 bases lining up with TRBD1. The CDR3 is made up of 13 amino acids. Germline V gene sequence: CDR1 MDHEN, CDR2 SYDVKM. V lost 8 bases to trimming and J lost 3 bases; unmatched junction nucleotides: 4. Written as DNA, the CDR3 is TGTGCCAGCGGCGGGACAGCCAATCAGCCCCAGCATTTT. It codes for CASGGTANQPQHF. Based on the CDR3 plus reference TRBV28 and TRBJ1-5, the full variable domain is DVKVTQSSRYLVKRTGEKVFLECVQDMDHENMFWYRQDPGLGLRLIYFSYDVKMKEKGDIPEGYSVSREKKERFSLILESASTNQTSMYLCASGGTANQPQHFGDGTRLSIL.

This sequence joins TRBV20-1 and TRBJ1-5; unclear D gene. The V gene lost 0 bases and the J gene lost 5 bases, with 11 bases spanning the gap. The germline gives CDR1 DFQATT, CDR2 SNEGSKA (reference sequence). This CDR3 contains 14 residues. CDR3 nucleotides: TGCAGTGCTAGAGATCCGATGGGAGATCAGCCCCAGCATTTT. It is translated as CSARDPMGDQPQHF.

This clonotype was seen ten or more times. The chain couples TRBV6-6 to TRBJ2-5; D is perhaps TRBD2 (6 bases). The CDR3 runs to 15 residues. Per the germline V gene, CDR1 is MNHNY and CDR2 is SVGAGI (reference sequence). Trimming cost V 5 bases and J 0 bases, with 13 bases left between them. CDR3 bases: TGTGCCAGCAGTACCCAGGGAGGAGACCAAGAGACCCAGTACTTC. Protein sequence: CASSTQGGDQETQYF.

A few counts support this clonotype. CDR3 sequence: CSVEVAQQQYF. The CDR3 nucleotides read TGCAGCGTTGAAGTTGCACAACAGCAGTACTTC. The V call is TRBV29-1, the J call TRBJ2-7; unclear D gene. CDR1 and CDR2 from the germline V gene are SQVTM and ANQGSEA. Trimming removed 1 base from V and 8 bases from J, with 9 bases in between. This CDR3 region has 11 residues.

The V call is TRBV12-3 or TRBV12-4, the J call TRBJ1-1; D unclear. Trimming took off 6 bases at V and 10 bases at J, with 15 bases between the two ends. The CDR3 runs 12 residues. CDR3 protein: CASSPGLALAFF. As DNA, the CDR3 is TGTGCCAGCAGCCCCGGTTTAGCTTTAGCTTTCTTT.

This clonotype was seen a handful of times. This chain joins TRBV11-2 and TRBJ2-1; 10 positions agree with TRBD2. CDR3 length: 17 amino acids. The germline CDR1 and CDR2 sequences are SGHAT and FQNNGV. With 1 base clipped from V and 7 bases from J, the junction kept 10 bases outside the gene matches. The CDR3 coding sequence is TGTGCCAGCAGCTTAGTAAGGTTAGCGGGGGGCCTAAATGAGCAGTTCTTC. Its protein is CASSLVRLAGGLNEQFF.

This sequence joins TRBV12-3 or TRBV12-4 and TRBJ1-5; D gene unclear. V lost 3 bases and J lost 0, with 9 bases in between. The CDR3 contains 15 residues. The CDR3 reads CASSFRENSNQPQHF. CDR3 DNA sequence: TGTGCCAGCAGTTTTAGGGAGAATAGCAATCAGCCCCAGCATTTT.

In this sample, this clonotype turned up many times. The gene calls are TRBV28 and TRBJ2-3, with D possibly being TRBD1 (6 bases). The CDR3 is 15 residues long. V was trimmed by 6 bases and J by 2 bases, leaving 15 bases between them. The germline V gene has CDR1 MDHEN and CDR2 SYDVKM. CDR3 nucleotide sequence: TGTGCCAGCAGACCCCAGGGGCGGGTCACAGATACGCAGTATTTT. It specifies CASRPQGRVTDTQYF. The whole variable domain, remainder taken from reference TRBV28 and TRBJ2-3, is DVKVTQSSRYLVKRTGEKVFLECVQDMDHENMFWYRQDPGLGLRLIYFSYDVKMKEKGDIPEGYSVSREKKERFSLILESASTNQTSMYLCASRPQGRVTDTQYFGPGTRLTVL.

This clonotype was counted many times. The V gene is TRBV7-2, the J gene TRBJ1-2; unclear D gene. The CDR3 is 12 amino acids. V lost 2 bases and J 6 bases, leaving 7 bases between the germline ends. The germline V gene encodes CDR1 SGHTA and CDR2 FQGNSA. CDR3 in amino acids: CASSLSGNGYTF. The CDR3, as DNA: TGTGCCAGCAGCTTATCGGGGAATGGCTACACCTTC.

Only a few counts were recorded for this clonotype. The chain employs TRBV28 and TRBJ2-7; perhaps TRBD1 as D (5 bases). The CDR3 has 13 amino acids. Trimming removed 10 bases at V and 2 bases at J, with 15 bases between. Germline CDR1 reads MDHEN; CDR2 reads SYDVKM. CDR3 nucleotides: TGTGCCACCAACCCCCAGGGCACCTACGAGCAGTACTTC. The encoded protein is CATNPQGTYEQYF.

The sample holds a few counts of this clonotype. The CDR3: CSVSPGQGFGEQFF. The CDR3 coding sequence is TGCAGCGTGTCCCCGGGACAGGGGTTCGGTGAGCAGTTCTTC. V usage is TRBV29-1 and J usage is TRBJ2-1; 10 bases are a match to TRBD1. CDR3 size: 14 residues. Germline-derived CDR1 and CDR2 are SQVTM and ANQGSEA. J lost 9 bases, V lost 6 bases, and 11 bases had no gene match.

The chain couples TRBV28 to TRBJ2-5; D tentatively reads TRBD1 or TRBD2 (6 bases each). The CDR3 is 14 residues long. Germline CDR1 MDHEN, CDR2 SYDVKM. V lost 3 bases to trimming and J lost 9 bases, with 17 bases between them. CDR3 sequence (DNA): TGTGCCAGCAGTTTTTCCGGGGGCAGGGAGGCCCAGTACTTC. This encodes CASSFSGGREAQYF.

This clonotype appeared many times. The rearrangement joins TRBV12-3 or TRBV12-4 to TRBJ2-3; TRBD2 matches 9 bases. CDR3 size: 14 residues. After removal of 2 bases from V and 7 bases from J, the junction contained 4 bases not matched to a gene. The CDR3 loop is CASSLSAGGNTQYF. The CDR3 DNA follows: TGTGCCAGCAGTTTAAGCGCGGGAGGGAATACGCAGTATTTT.

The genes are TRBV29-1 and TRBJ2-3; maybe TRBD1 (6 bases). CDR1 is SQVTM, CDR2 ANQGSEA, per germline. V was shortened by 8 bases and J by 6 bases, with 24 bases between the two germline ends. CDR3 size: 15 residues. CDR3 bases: TGCAGCACCCCGGCACAGGGTTACTTCGGGGATACGCAGTATTTT. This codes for CSTPAQGYFGDTQYF.

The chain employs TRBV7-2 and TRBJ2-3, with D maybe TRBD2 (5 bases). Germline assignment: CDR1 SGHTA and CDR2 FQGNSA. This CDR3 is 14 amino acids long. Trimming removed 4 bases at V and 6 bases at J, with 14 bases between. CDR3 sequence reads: CASSSRRVADTQYF. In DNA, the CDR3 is TGTGCCAGCAGCTCCCGGCGGGTGGCGGATACGCAGTATTTT.

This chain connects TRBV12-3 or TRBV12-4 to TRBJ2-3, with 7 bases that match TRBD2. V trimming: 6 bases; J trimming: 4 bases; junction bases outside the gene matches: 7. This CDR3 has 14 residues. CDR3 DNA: TGTGCCAGCAGCCGGACTAGTCTCCCAGATACGCAGTATTTT. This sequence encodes CASSRTSLPDTQYF.